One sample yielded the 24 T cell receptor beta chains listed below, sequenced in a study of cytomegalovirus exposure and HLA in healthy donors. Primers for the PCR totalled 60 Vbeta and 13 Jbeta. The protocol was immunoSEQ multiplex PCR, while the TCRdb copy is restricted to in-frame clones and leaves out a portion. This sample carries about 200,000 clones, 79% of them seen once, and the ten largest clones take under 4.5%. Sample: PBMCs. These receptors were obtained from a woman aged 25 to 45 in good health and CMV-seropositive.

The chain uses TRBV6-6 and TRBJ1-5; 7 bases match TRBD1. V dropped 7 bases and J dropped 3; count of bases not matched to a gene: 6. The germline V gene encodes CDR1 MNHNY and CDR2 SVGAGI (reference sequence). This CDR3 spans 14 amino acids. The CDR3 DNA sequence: TGTGCCAGCACCCCGGGACAGCTCAATCAGCCCCAGCATTTT. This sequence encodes CASTPGQLNQPQHF.

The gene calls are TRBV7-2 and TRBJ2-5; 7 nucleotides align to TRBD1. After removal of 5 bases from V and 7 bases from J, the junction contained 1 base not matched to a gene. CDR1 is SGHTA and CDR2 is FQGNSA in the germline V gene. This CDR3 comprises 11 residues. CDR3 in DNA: TGTGCCAGCAGCCCAGGGGGGACCCAGTACTTC. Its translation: CASSPGGTQYF.

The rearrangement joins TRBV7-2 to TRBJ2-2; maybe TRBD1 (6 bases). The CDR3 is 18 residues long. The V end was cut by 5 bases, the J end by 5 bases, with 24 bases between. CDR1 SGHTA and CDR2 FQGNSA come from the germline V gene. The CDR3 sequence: CASSRLPGTPVGTGELFF. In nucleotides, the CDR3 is TGTGCCAGCAGCAGACTGCCCGGGACACCGGTGGGAACCGGGGAGCTGTTTTTT.

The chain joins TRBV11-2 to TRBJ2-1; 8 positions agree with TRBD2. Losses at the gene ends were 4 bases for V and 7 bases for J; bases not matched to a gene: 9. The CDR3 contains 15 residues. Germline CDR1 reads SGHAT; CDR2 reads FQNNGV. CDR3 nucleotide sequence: TGTGCCAGCAGCTCCCCAGAAAGCGGGAGAAATGAGCAGTTCTTC. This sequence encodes CASSSPESGRNEQFF.

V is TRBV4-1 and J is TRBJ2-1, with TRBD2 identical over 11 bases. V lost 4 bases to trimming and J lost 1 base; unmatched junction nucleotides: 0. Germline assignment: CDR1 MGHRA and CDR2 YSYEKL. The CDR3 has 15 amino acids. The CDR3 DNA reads TGCGCCAGCAGCCCTAGCGGGGGGTCCTACAATGAGCAGTTCTTC. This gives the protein CASSPSGGSYNEQFF.

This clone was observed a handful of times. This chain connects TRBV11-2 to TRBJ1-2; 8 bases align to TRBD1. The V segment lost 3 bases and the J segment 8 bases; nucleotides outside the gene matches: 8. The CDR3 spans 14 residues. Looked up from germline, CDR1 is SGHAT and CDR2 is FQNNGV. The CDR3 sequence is CASSFNQGAGGYTF. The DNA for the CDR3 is TGTGCCAGCAGCTTCAACCAGGGGGCTGGAGGCTACACCTTC.

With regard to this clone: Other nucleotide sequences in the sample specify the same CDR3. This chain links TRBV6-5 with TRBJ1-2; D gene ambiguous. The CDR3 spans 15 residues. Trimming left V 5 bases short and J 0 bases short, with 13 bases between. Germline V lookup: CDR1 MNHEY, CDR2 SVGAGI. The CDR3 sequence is CASSPDPTTNYGYTF. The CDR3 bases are TGTGCCAGCAGTCCGGATCCGACAACTAACTATGGCTACACCTTC.

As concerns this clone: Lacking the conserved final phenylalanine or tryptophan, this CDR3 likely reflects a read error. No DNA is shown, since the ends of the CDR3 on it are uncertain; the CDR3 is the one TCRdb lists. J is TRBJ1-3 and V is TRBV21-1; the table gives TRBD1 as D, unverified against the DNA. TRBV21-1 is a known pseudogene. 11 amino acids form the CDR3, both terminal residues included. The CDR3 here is CASSKAVSGAR.

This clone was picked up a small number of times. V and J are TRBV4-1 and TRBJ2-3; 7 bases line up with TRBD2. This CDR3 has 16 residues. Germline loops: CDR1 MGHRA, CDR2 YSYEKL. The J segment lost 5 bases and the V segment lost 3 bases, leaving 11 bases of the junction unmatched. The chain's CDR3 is CASSQAGLVRGDTQYF. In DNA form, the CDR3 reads TGCGCCAGCAGCCAGGCTGGACTAGTTCGGGGAGATACGCAGTATTTT.

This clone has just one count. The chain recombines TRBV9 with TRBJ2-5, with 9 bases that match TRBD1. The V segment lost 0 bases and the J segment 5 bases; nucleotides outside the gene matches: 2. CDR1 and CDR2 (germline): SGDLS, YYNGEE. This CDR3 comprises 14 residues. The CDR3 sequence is CASSVGQGVETQYF. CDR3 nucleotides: TGTGCCAGCAGCGTAGGACAGGGGGTGGAGACCCAGTACTTC.

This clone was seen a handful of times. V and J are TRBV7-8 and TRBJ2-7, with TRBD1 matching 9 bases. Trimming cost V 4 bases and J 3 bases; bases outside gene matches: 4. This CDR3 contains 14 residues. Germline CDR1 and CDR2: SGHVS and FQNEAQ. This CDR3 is CASSSGTGSYEQYF. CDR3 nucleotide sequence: TGTGCCAGCAGCTCGGGGACAGGGAGCTACGAGCAGTACTTC.

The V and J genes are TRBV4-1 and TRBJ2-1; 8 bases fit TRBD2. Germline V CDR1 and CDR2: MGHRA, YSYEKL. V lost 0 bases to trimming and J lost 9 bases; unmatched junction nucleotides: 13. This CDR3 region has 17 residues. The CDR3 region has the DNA TGCGCCAGCAGCCAAGAACCCGGGACTAGTCTTGGGGGTGAGCAGTTCTTC. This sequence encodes CASSQEPGTSLGGEQFF.

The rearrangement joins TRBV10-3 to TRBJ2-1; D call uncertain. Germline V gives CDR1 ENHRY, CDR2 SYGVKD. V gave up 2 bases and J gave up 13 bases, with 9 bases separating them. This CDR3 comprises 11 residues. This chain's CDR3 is CAISERIHQFF. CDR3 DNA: TGTGCCATCAGTGAGCGAATACATCAGTTCTTC.

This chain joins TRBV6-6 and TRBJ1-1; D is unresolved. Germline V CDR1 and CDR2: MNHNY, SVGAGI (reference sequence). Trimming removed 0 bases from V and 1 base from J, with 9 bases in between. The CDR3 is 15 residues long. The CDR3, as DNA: TGTGCCAGCAGTTACTCGGGCCGACAGAACACTGAAGCTTTCTTT. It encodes CASSYSGRQNTEAFF.

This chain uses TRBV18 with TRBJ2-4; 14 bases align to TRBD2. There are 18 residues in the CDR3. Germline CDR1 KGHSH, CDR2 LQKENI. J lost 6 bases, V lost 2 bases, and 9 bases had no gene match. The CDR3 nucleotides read TGTGCCAGCTCACCATCGGGACTAGCGGGAGCCGGCGGAAACATTCAGTACTTC. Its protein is CASSPSGLAGAGGNIQYF.

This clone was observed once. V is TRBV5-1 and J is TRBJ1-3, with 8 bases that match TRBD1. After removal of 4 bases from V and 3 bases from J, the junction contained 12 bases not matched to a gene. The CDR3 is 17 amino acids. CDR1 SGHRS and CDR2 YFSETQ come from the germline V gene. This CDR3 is CASSPNPGGAVGNTIYF. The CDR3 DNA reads TGCGCCAGCAGCCCAAACCCAGGGGGCGCGGTTGGAAACACCATATATTTT.

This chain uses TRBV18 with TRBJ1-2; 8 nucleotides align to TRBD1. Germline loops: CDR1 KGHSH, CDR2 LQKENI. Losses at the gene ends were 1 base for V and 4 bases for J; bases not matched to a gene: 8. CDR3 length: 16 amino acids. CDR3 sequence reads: CASSPQRRGRSYGYTF. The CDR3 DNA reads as TGTGCCAGCTCACCACAACGCAGGGGGCGCAGCTATGGCTACACCTTC.

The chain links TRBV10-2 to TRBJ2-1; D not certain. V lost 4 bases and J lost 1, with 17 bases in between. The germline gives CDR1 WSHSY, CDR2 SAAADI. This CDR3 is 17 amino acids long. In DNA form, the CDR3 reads TGCGCCAGCAGTGGGAGTTCGGTATCTGTTTCCTACAATGAGCAGTTCTTC. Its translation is CASSGSSVSVSYNEQFF.

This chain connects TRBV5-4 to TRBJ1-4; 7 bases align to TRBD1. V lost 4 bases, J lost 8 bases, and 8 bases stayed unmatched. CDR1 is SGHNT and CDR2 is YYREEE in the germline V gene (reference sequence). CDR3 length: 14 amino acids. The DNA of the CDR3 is TGTGCCAGCAGCCAAGACAGGGTGGGAGAAAAACTGTTTTTT. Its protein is CASSQDRVGEKLFF.

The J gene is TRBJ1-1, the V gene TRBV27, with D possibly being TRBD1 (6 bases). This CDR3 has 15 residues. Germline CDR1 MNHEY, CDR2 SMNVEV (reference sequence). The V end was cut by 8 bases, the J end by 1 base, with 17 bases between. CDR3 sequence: CASGNGGAGNTEAFF. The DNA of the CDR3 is TGTGCCAGCGGGAATGGGGGGGCCGGGAACACTGAAGCTTTCTTT.

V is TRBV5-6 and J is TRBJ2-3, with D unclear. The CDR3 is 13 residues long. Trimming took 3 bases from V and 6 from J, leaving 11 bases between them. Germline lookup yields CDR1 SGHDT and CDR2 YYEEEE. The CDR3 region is CASSSEVSDTQYF. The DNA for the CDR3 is TGTGCCAGCAGCTCGGAAGTTAGCGATACGCAGTATTTT.

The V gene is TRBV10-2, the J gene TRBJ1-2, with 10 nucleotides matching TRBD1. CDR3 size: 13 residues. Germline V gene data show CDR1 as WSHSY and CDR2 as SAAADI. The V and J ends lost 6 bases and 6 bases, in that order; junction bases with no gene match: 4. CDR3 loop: CASSDGQGDGYTF. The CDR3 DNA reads TGCGCCAGCAGCGACGGACAGGGGGATGGCTACACCTTC.

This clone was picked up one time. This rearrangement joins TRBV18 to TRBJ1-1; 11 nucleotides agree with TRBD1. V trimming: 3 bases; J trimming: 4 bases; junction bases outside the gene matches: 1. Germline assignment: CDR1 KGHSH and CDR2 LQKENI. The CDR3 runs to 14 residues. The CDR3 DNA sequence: TGTGCCAGCTCACCCGGGACAGGGGGCACTGAAGCTTTCTTT. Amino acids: CASSPGTGGTEAFF. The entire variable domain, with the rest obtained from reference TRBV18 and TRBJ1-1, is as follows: NAGVMQNPRHLVRRRGQEARLRCSPMKGHSHVYWYRQLPEEGLKFMVYLQKENIIDESGMPKERFSAEFPKEGPSILRIQQVVRGDSAAYFCASSPGTGGTEAFFGQGTRLTVV.

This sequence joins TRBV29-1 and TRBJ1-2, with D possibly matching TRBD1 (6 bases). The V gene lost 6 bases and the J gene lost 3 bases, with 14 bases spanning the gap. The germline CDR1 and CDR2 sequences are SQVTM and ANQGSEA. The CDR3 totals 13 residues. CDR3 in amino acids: CSVRQVGDYGYTF. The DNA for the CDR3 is TGCAGCGTCCGACAGGTTGGGGACTATGGCTACACCTTC.